The next 21 T cell receptor beta chains were all read from a single sample in a study of blood T cells in healthy people across ages. For the second PCR, which ran for 7 to 11 cycles, a sample-barcoded 5' primer and a J-beta primer mix were used. TCRdb independently ran MiXCR on the 5' RACE reads; one entry per CDR3 protein. The data show approximately 780,000 distinct CDR3 sequences, roughly 24% seen once. These data were also filed under a second study, of T cells of mothers and their children.

Input material: blood. These receptors were obtained from a boy between 10 and 17 years old in good health.

This clonotype was found a few times. The J gene is TRBJ1-6, the V gene TRBV9; D gene unclear. CDR1 SGDLS and CDR2 YYNGEE come from the germline V gene. Trimming stripped 3 bases from V and 2 bases from J, with 15 bases between. The CDR3 is 17 residues long. CDR3 sequence reads: CASSGGLSGAYNSPLHF. In DNA, the CDR3 is TGTGCCAGCAGCGGAGGACTCTCGGGCGCCTATAATTCACCCCTCCACTTT. Based on the CDR3 plus reference TRBV9 and TRBJ1-6, the full variable domain is DSGVTQTPKHLITATGQRVTLRCSPRSGDLSVYWYQQSLDQGLQFLIQYYNGEERAKGNILERFSAQQFPDLHSELNLSSLELGDSALYFCASSGGLSGAYNSPLHFGNGTRLTVT.

This clonotype has a handful of counts. The V and J genes are TRBV20-1 and TRBJ2-5; D may be TRBD2 (6 bases). The better agreement between TRBJ2-7 and the DNA end casts doubt on the J call. The CDR3 consists of 16 residues. Germline V CDR1 and CDR2: DFQATT, SNEGSKA (reference sequence). CDR3 in DNA: TGCAGTGCGGACTACTTGGGGCGAGGGAAACCTTACGAGCAGTACTTC. Amino acid sequence: CSADYLGRGKPYEQYF.

This clonotype was seen only once. CDR3 nucleotides: TGTGCCAGCAGCCGGGGACTCCGGGAGGAAAAACTGTTTTTT. Its translation: CASSRGLREEKLFF. The V call is TRBV7-9, the J call TRBJ1-4; TRBD1 might be the D (5 bases). The CDR3 runs to 14 residues. The V end was cut by 5 bases, the J end by 8 bases, with 15 bases between. CDR1 is SEHNR, CDR2 FQNEAQ, per germline (reference sequence).

The CDR3 region is CASSFTGGGRDTQYF. Here the CDR3 DNA reads TGTGCCAGCAGCTTTACAGGAGGGGGGAGAGATACGCAGTATTTT. The J gene is TRBJ2-3, the V gene TRBV28, with D tentatively TRBD1 or TRBD2 (6 bases each). With 6 bases removed from V and 5 bases from J, the gap between germline ends came to 18 bases. The CDR3 totals 15 residues. CDR1 and CDR2 from the germline V gene are MDHEN and SYDVKM. The full variable domain, its missing parts supplied by reference TRBV28 and TRBJ2-3, is DVKVTQSSRYLVKRTGEKVFLECVQDMDHENMFWYRQDPGLGLRLIYFSYDVKMKEKGDIPEGYSVSREKKERFSLILESASTNQTSMYLCASSFTGGGRDTQYFGPGTRLTVL.

The rearrangement joins TRBV7-2 to TRBJ2-5; 7 nucleotides align to TRBD1. Germline assignment: CDR1 SGHTA and CDR2 FQGNSA. The CDR3 runs to 15 residues. Unmatched junction bases numbered 7, after V lost 2 bases and J lost 4 bases. The CDR3: CASSLWVGGGETQYF. The DNA for the CDR3 is TGTGCCAGCAGCTTATGGGTAGGGGGCGGAGAGACCCAGTACTTC. Full variable domain (remainder filled in from reference TRBV7-2 and TRBJ2-5): GAGVSQSPSNKVTEKGKDVELRCDPISGHTALYWYRQSLGQGLEFLIYFQGNSAPDKSGLPSDRFSAERTGGSVSTLTIQRTQQEDSAVYLCASSLWVGGGETQYFGPGTRLLVL.

This clonotype was observed a few times. The rearrangement links TRBV7-8 to TRBJ2-1; D remains unclear. TRBJ2-5 explains the end of the DNA better; the J call may be wrong. Germline lookup yields CDR1 SGHVS and CDR2 FQNEAQ. This CDR3 has 12 amino acids. As DNA, the CDR3 is TGTGCCAGCAGCACGCTAAATGGGGCCCAGTACTTC. This encodes CASSTLNGAQYF.

This clonotype was detected only a few times. The rearrangement uses TRBV12-3 or TRBV12-4 and TRBJ1-1; 9 nucleotides align to TRBD1. The CDR3 length is 15 residues. With 7 bases clipped from V and 1 base from J, the junction kept 7 bases outside the gene matches. CDR3 sequence (DNA): TGTGCCAGCAAGCGCATGGGACAGGGGAACACTGAAGCTTTCTTT. Encoded protein: CASKRMGQGNTEAFF.

Only a few counts were recorded for this clonotype. J is TRBJ1-4 and V is TRBV2; D is unresolved. Per germline, CDR1 SNHLY and CDR2 FYNNEI. The CDR3 covers 15 residues. Trimming took 4 bases from V and 6 from J, leaving 15 bases between them. The chain's CDR3 is CASSVIRARDEKLFF. The CDR3 nucleotides read TGTGCCAGCAGTGTGATCCGAGCCCGGGATGAAAAACTGTTTTTT.

The gene calls are TRBV29-1 and TRBJ1-5, with D uncertain. The CDR3 loop spans 12 amino acids. Trimming took 4 bases from V and 6 from J, leaving 10 bases between them. Germline assignment: CDR1 SQVTM and CDR2 ANQGSEA. CDR3 bases: TGCAGCGTTGCCATGGTGGGTCAGCCCCAGCATTTT. Translation: CSVAMVGQPQHF.

V and J are TRBV4-2 and TRBJ2-5; 12 bases match TRBD2. The CDR3 runs to 14 residues. J was trimmed by 4 bases and V by 3 bases; bases with no gene match: 0. Germline values: CDR1 LGHNA, CDR2 YNFKEQ. CDR3 nucleotide sequence: TGTGCCAGCAGCCAGACTAGCGGGAGAGAGACCCAGTACTTC. It translates to CASSQTSGRETQYF.

V is TRBV15 and J is TRBJ2-5, with D perhaps matching TRBD1 (6 bases). The tail of the sequence fits TRBJ2-1 better, so the J call may be wrong. Germline values: CDR1 LNHNV, CDR2 YYDKDF (reference sequence). This CDR3 contains 14 residues. The CDR3 nucleotides read TGTGCCACCAGCAGAGTGTATAGGGGGAGTGAGCAGTTCTTC. Translating it yields CATSRVYRGSEQFF.

The chain uses TRBV20-1 and TRBJ2-1, with 10 bases that match TRBD2. Germline values: CDR1 DFQATT, CDR2 SNEGSKA (reference sequence). The CDR3 totals 18 residues. The trim removed 5 bases at V and 0 bases at J, leaving 13 bases unmatched. The CDR3 loop is CSASRRSAGGNSYNEQFF. The CDR3 DNA reads as TGCAGTGCTTCAAGGAGGTCAGCGGGGGGGAACTCCTACAATGAGCAGTTCTTC.

In this sample, this clonotype turned up a few times. The V gene is TRBV5-1, the J gene TRBJ2-3; D might be TRBD2 (6 bases). V was trimmed by 4 bases and J by 4 bases, leaving 13 bases between them. The CDR3 has 14 amino acids. CDR1 SGHRS and CDR2 YFSETQ come from the germline V gene. The CDR3 loop is CASSGWGEADTQYF. CDR3 bases: TGCGCCAGCAGCGGGTGGGGGGAAGCAGATACGCAGTATTTT.

This clonotype was seen a handful of times. The junction departs from the called germline gene at one end, perhaps through a read error. The chain uses TRBV11-2 and TRBJ2-5; either TRBD1 or TRBD2 may fit D (5 bases each). The CDR3 has 14 residues. Germline assignment: CDR1 SGHAT and CDR2 FQNNGV. CDR3 sequence: CTSSLMGTQETQYF. CDR3 nucleotides: TGTACCAGCAGCTTAATGGGGACCCAAGAGACCCAGTACTTC.

The J gene is TRBJ2-5, the V gene TRBV15; D is unclear. V gave up 0 bases and J gave up 2 bases, with 10 bases separating them. Germline CDR1 reads LNHNV; CDR2 reads YYDKDF (reference sequence). CDR3 length: 15 amino acids. CDR3 amino acids: CATSRDRRHQETQYF. DNA of the CDR3: TGTGCCACCAGCAGAGATCGGCGGCATCAAGAGACCCAGTACTTC.

The genes are TRBV20-1 and TRBJ2-3; a possible D gene is TRBD2 (6 bases). V lost 3 bases, J lost 6 bases, and 10 bases lay in between. This CDR3 has 12 residues. The V gene's germline CDR1 is DFQATT and CDR2 SNEGSKA (reference sequence). This CDR3 reads CSASESGDTQYF. The CDR3 DNA is TGCAGTGCTAGTGAGAGCGGGGATACGCAGTATTTT.

The rearrangement uses TRBV6-5 and TRBJ1-6; no firm D call. V lost 2 bases and J 9 bases, leaving 5 bases between the germline ends. The CDR3 covers 12 residues. The germline gives CDR1 MNHEY, CDR2 SVGAGI. CDR3 in amino acids: CASSYRFSPLHF. The CDR3 coding sequence is TGTGCCAGCAGTTACCGTTTTTCACCCCTCCACTTT.

This sequence joins TRBV19 and TRBJ2-7, with 8 positions matching TRBD1. Germline CDR1 reads LNHDA; CDR2 reads SQIVND (reference sequence). V was clipped by 4 bases and J by 3 bases; unmatched bases: 2. The CDR3 sequence is 13 residues long. For the CDR3, the DNA is TGTGCCAGTAGTAACAGGGGGAACTACGAGCAGTACTTC. Its translation: CASSNRGNYEQYF. The full variable domain, with the rest looked up from reference TRBV19 and TRBJ2-7, is DGGITQSPKYLFRKEGQNVTLSCEQNLNHDAMYWYRQDPGQGLRLIYYSQIVNDFQKGDIAEGYSVSREKKESFPLTVTSAQKNPTAFYLCASSNRGNYEQYFGPGTRLTVT.

This clonotype has just a few counts. This sequence joins TRBV12-3 or TRBV12-4 and TRBJ1-2; D is possibly TRBD1 (6 bases). Between the trimmed V and J ends, which lost 4 bases and 4 bases, there was a span of 16 bases. The CDR3 spans 15 residues. The CDR3 DNA sequence: TGTGCCAGCAGTTGGTACAGGGAGAACGGCTATGGCTACACCTTC. Translated, it gives CASSWYRENGYGYTF.

This clonotype has only a few counts. The chain combines TRBV12-3 or TRBV12-4 with TRBJ2-5; D perhaps matches TRBD1 (5 bases). The end of the DNA aligns better with TRBJ2-7, so the J call may be wrong. This CDR3 spans 12 amino acids. DNA of the CDR3: TGTGCCACCTCCCCAGGGACCTACGAGCAGTACTTC. Translated: CATSPGTYEQYF.

V gene TRBV5-1 combines with J gene TRBJ1-1; D unresolved. The CDR3 extends over 16 amino acids. V was cut by 3 bases and J by 0 bases, with 15 bases left in between. Germline-derived CDR1 and CDR2 are SGHRS and YFSETQ. The CDR3 DNA is TGCGCCAGCAGCTCGGACGGGAGCGTAATGAACACTGAAGCTTTCTTT. It specifies CASSSDGSVMNTEAFF.